This TCR beta chain was recovered during a study of cytomegalovirus exposure and HLA in healthy donors. Turning to the study itself: Inside one of the first data releases sat 75 million to 100 million unique TCRs taken from HLA-typed donors.

Study conclusions and caveats: Most TCR sequences proved rare, with some public TCRs found in many donors. Associated with cytomegalovirus, according to the listing, were about 160 TCR beta chains. Per published accounts, TCR beta sequences correctly predicted the HLA-A and HLA-B alleles of most subjects.

Trimming at V came to 0 bases and at J to 8 bases, leaving 9 bases not matched to a gene. Germline V gene sequence: CDR1 MNHNS, CDR2 SASEGT. The CDR3 is made up of 16 amino acids. This clone showed up just a few times. No antigen is known for it. Primers included in the PCR were 60 Vbeta and 13 Jbeta primers. Profiling relied on immunoSEQ multiplex PCR, and the TCRdb table lists in-frame clones only, not all of them. This table holds about 110,000 clones, more than 9.5% found once. The chain combines TRBV6-1 with TRBJ1-2; the match to TRBD1 covers 10 bases. The sequencing input was PBMCs. The TCR sequence derives from a man in his forties in good health and CMV-seropositive. In nucleotides, the CDR3 is TGTGCCAGCAGTGAAGCTCGAAGGACAGGGGGTTGCGGCTACACCTTC. This gives the protein CASSEARRTGGCGYTF.